This is a list of T cell receptor beta chains from one sample in a study of T cells in Graves' hyperthyroidism and ophthalmopathy. TCRdb redid the calling of the multiplex PCR reads with MiXCR, one entry per CDR3 protein. The table has 450,000 to 550,000 distinct CDR3 sequences, approximately 25% seen once; the top ten hold roughly 12%. Material for sequencing was blood. These receptor sequences come from a woman in her thirties with Graves' ophthalmopathy. CDR3s include the opening cysteine and the closing phenylalanine or tryptophan. A D gene is named only where the DNA matches it firmly. Clone size is shown for a subset of rows, as once, few, many or a class of expanded clone.

V gene	D gene	clone size	J gene	CDR3 DNA	CDR3 protein
TRBV3-1	NA	NA	TRBJ1-2	TGTGCCAGCAGCCAAGTGGGACATCGTATTGGAGGCTACACCTTC	CASSQVGHRIGGYTF
TRBV11-2	NA	NA	TRBJ2-7	TGTTCCAGCAGCTTAGAGCTCCGGCCAAGGCAGTACTTC	CSSSLELRPRQYF
TRBV6-1	NA	many	TRBJ1-2	TGTGCCAGCAGTGAGGCGGGGAACTATGGCTACACCTTC	CASSEAGNYGYTF
TRBV6-2/TRBV6-3	NA	NA	TRBJ2-5	TGTGCCAGCAGTGGTGGAGACAAGTGGGGGACCCAGTACTTC	CASSGGDKWGTQYF
TRBV3-1	NA	NA	TRBJ2-7	TGTGCCAGCAGCCAAGAAGGCAGCGACTACGAGCAGTACTTC	CASSQEGSDYEQYF
TRBV25-1	NA	many	TRBJ2-2	TGTGCCAGCAGTGAGATTGAAACGGGGGCGTATACCGGGGAGCTGTTTTTT	CASSEIETGAYTGELFF
TRBV5-1	TRBD2	few	TRBJ2-5	TGCGCCAGCAGCTTGGTTCTAGCGGGAGATGAGACCCAGTACTTC	CASSLVLAGDETQYF
TRBV5-6	NA	NA	TRBJ2-7	TGTGCCAGCAGCTCTGCGAGGGACGGAACCTACGAGCAGTACTTC	CASSSARDGTYEQYF
TRBV27	TRBD1	few	TRBJ2-6	TGTGCCAGCAGTGACAGGGTGGTAGGGGCCAACGTCCTGACTTTC	CASSDRVVGANVLTF
TRBV4-1	NA	few	TRBJ1-2	TGCGCCAGCAGCCAAGATTCCAGGGACGGCTACACCTTC	CASSQDSRDGYTF
TRBV6-1	NA	NA	TRBJ2-7	TGTGCCAGCCAAGGGGGGGGTAGGTACGAGCAGTACTTC	CASQGGGRYEQYF
TRBV4-1	NA	NA	TRBJ2-2	TGCGCCAGCAGCCAATCCATGATGAGTGACACCGGGGAGCTGTTTTTT	CASSQSMMSDTGELFF
TRBV6-1	NA	NA	TRBJ2-5	TGTGCCAGCAGAATGAGCGGACTCGGCGGGACCCAGTACTTC	CASRMSGLGGTQYF
TRBV12-3/TRBV12-4	NA	NA	TRBJ1-2	TGTGCCAGCAGCGACCTTGCGGACACTGGCTACACCTTC	CASSDLADTGYTF
TRBV6-2/TRBV6-3	TRBD1	NA	TRBJ1-2	TGTGCCAGCTGTTACCTACAGGGGGTCTATGGCTACACCTTC	CASCYLQGVYGYTF
TRBV27	TRBD2	NA	TRBJ2-3	TGTGCCAGCAGTTTTGGGCGGGGGGGCTCTTTCGATACGCAGTATTTT	CASSFGRGGSFDTQYF
TRBV9	NA	NA	TRBJ1-1	TGTGCCAGCAGCGTCAAGGTGGGGGGGAACACTGAAGCTTTCTTT	CASSVKVGGNTEAFF
TRBV6-1	TRBD1	many	TRBJ1-1	TGTGCCAGCAGTGAAGGCAGGGGGAGAGGCACTGAAGCTTTCTTT	CASSEGRGRGTEAFF
TRBV28	TRBD1	NA	TRBJ2-7	TGTGCCAGCAGTTGGATCCCGGGACAGCAATCCTACGAGCAGTACTTC	CASSWIPGQQSYEQYF
TRBV27	TRBD1	many	TRBJ1-2	TGTGCCAGCAGGGGACAGGGGACAGAGGGCTACACCTTC	CASRGQGTEGYTF
TRBV12-3/TRBV12-4	NA	many	TRBJ1-1	TGTGCCAGCAGTTTCGCATACCTGAACACTGAAGCTTTCTTT	CASSFAYLNTEAFF
TRBV7-2	NA	NA	TRBJ2-7	TGTGCCAGCAGACAACGATCGGGGGGCGTATGGGAGCAGTACTTC	CASRQRSGGVWEQYF
TRBV7-8	TRBD2	once	TRBJ2-7	TGTGCCAGCAGGAAACTAGCGGGGTGGGAGCAGTACTTC	CASRKLAGWEQYF
TRBV28	TRBD1	many	TRBJ1-2	TGTGCCAGCAGTCGGACAGGGTACTATGGCTACACCTTC	CASSRTGYYGYTF
TRBV6-1	NA	few	TRBJ2-7	TGTGCCAGTACCGGGACGCATGGACTCTACGAGCAGTACTTC	CASTGTHGLYEQYF
TRBV24-1	NA	many	TRBJ2-2	TGTGCCACCAGTGATTATCTAGCAGGCGGGGAGCTGTTTTTT	CATSDYLAGGELFF
TRBV6-2/TRBV6-3	TRBD1	NA	TRBJ1-6	TGTGCCAGCAATTCTCCGGGACAGGGGCATTCACCCCTCCACTTT	CASNSPGQGHSPLHF
TRBV19	NA	few	TRBJ1-5	TGTGCCAGTGGGGGGGGGCCCGATCAGCCCCAGCATTTT	CASGGGPDQPQHF
TRBV20-1	NA	NA	TRBJ2-7	TGCAGTGCTAGCCGAGATACCTACGAGCAGTACTTC	CSASRDTYEQYF
TRBV3-1	NA	NA	TRBJ2-7	TGTGCCAGCAGCCAAAATGATGACGGAGCCCCCTACGAGCAGTACTTC	CASSQNDDGAPYEQYF
TRBV7-8	NA	NA	TRBJ1-2	TGTGCCAGCAGCACAGGGCTGGGTCGGGGCTACACCTTC	CASSTGLGRGYTF
TRBV18	NA	NA	TRBJ2-5	TGTGCCAGCTCACCACCGTCAGGAGAGACCCAGTACTTC	CASSPPSGETQYF
TRBV20-1	NA	many	TRBJ2-7	TGCAGTGCTAGAGATTCGGCGGGGCCGTCCTACGAGCAGTACTTC	CSARDSAGPSYEQYF
TRBV12-3/TRBV12-4	TRBD2	NA	TRBJ2-6	TGTGCCAGCAGCTTCATTAGCGGGGGCTCTGGGGCCAACGTCCTGACTTTC	CASSFISGGSGANVLTF
TRBV19	NA	many	TRBJ1-2	TGTGCCAGTAGTACCTTAGGGCTAGCTAACTATGGCTACACCTTC	CASSTLGLANYGYTF
TRBV12-3/TRBV12-4	NA	few	TRBJ2-5	TGTGCCAGCGGGGTCTTGGCAGGGCAAGAGACCCAGTACTTC	CASGVLAGQETQYF
TRBV6-5	NA	few	TRBJ1-2	TGTGCCAGCAGTTACTCCGGGAACGGGGGGAACTATGGCTACACCTTC	CASSYSGNGGNYGYTF
TRBV7-2	TRBD2	NA	TRBJ2-2	TGTGCCAGCAGCTTGGGCGGGGGGCGAGCCGGGGAGCTGTTTTTT	CASSLGGGRAGELFF
TRBV20-1	NA	many	TRBJ2-7	TGCAGTGCGGTCGTGGGATTCTACGAGCAGTACTTC	CSAVVGFYEQYF
TRBV6-2/TRBV6-3	TRBD2	many	TRBJ2-7	TGTGCCAGCAGCGCGGGGGACCTCACTCGCTACGAGCAGTACTTC	CASSAGDLTRYEQYF
TRBV11-2	NA	few	TRBJ2-2	TGTGCCAGCAGCTTAGATCGGGCGTTCGGGGAGCTGTTTTTT	CASSLDRAFGELFF
TRBV10-3	NA	many	TRBJ1-3	TGTGCCATCAGGGACATCTCTGGAAACACCATATATTTT	CAIRDISGNTIYF
TRBV20-1	NA	NA	TRBJ1-5	TGCAGTGCCAGCGGGGGCTACGGGAATCAGCCCCAGCATTTT	CSASGGYGNQPQHF